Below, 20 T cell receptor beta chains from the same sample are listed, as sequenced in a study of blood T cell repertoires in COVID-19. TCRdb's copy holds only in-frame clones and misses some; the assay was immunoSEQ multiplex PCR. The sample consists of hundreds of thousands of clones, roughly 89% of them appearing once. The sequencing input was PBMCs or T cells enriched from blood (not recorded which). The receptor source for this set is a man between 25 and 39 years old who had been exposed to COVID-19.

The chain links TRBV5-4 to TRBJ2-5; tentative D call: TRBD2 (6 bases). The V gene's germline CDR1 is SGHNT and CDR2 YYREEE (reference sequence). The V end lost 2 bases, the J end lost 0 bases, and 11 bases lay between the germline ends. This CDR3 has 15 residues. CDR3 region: CASSFAGHNQETQYF. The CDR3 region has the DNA TGTGCCAGCAGCTTTGCGGGGCATAACCAAGAGACCCAGTACTTC.

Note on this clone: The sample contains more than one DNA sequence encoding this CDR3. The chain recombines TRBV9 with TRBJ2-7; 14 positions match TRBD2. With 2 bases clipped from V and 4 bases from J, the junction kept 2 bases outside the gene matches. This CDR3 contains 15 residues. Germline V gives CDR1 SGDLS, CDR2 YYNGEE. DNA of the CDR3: TGTGCCAGCAGCGTCGGACTAGCGGGGGGTTACGAGCAGTACTTC. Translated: CASSVGLAGGYEQYF.

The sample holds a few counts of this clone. The CDR3 nucleotides are TGCGCCAGCAGCCTTACGGTAATAGGAGCGGGGGCGGCCACTGAAGCTTTCTTT. Translating it yields CASSLTVIGAGAATEAFF. V usage is TRBV4-1 and J usage is TRBJ1-1, with D possibly TRBD1 on 6 matching bases. The V gene's germline CDR1 is MGHRA and CDR2 YSYEKL. The V end was cut by 4 bases, the J end by 4 bases, with 25 bases between. This CDR3 region has 18 residues.

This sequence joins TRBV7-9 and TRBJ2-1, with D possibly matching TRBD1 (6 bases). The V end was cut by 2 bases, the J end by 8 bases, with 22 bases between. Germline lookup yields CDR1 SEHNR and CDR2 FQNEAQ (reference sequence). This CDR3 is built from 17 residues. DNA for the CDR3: TGTGCCAGCAGCTTACGCCCTACTCCCACAGGGCCCCATGAGCAGTTCTTC. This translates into CASSLRPTPTGPHEQFF.

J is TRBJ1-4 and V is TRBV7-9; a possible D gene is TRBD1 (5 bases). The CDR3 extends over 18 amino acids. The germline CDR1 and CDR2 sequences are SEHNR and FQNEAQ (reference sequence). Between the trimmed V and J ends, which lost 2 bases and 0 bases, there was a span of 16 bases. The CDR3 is CASSLQGTSITTNEKLFF. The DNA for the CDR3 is TGTGCCAGCAGCTTACAGGGTACCTCGATTACAACTAATGAAAAACTGTTTTTT.

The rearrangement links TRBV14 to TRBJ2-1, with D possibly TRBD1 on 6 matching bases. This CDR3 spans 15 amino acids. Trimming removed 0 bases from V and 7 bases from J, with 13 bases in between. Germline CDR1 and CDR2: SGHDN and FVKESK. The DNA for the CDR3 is TGTGCCAGCAGCCAAGACAGGGGAGTTCGGAATGAGCAGTTCTTC. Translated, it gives CASSQDRGVRNEQFF.

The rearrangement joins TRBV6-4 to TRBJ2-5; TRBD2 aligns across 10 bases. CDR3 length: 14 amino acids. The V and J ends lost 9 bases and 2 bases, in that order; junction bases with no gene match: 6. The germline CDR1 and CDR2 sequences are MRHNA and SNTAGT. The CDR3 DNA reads TGTGCCAGTACTACTAGCGGGGCACAAGAGACCCAGTACTTC. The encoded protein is CASTTSGAQETQYF.

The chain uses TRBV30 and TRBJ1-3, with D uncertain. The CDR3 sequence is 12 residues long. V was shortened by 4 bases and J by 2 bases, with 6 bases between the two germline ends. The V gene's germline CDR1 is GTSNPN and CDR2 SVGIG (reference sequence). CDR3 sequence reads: CAWIFTGNTIYF. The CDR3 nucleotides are TGTGCCTGGATTTTCACTGGAAACACCATATATTTT.

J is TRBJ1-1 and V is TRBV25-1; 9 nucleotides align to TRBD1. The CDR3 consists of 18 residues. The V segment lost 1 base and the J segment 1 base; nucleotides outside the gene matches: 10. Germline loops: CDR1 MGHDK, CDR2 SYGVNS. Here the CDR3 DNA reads TGTGCCAGCAGTGAATTGGCGGACAGGGGCGGGAAGAACACTGAAGCTTTCTTT. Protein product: CASSELADRGGKNTEAFF.

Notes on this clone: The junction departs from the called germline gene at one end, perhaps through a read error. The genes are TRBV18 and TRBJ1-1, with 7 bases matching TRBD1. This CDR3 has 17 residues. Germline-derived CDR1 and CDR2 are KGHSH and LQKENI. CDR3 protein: CASSPYGQQGRNAEAFF. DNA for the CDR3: TGTGCCAGCTCACCATATGGTCAACAGGGGCGGAACGCTGAAGCTTTCTTT. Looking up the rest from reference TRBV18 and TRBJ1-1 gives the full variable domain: NAGVMQNPRHLVRRRGQEARLRCSPMKGHSHVYWYRQLPEEGLKFMVYLQKENIIDESGMPKERFSAEFPKEGPSILRIQQVVRGDSAAYFCASSPYGQQGRNAEAFFGQGTRLTVV.

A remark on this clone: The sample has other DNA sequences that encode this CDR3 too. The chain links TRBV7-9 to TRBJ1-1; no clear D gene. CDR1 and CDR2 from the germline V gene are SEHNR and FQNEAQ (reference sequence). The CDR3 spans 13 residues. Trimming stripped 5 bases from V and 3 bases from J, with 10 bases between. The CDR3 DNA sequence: TGTGCCAGCAGCCTGGGAGGAGACACTGAAGCTTTCTTT. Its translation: CASSLGGDTEAFF.

This CDR3 is CASSPGGMWGSETQYF. CDR3 bases: TGTGCCAGCAGCCCAGGCGGGATGTGGGGATCGGAGACCCAGTACTTC. V is TRBV7-6 and J is TRBJ2-5, with a possible D match to TRBD2 (6 bases). This CDR3 is 16 amino acids long. Per the germline V gene, CDR1 is SGHVS and CDR2 is FNYEAQ. V was clipped by 5 bases and J by 5 bases, with 21 bases between them.

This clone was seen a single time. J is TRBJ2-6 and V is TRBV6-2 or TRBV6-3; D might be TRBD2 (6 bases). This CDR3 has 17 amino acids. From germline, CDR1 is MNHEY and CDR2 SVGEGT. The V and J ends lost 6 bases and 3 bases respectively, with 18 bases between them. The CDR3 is CASSYTHQGGGANVLTF. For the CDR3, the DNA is TGTGCCAGCAGCTATACTCACCAGGGAGGTGGGGCCAACGTCCTGACTTTC.

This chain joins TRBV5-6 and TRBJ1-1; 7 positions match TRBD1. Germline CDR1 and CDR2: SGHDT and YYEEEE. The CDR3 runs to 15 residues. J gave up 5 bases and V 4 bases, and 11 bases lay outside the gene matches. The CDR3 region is CASSPTTGAWTEAFF. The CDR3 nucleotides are TGTGCCAGCAGCCCCACAACAGGGGCTTGGACTGAAGCTTTCTTT.

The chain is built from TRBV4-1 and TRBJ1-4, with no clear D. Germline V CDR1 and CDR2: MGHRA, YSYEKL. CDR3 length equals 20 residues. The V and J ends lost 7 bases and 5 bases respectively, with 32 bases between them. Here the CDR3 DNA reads TGCGCCAGCAACCCAGCCCAAACATCGGAGGTGTCGTCCGTAAATGAAAAACTGTTTTTT. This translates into CASNPAQTSEVSSVNEKLFF.

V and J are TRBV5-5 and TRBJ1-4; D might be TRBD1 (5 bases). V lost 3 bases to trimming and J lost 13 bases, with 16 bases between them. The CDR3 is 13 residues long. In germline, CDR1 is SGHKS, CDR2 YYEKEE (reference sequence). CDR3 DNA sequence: TGTGCCAGCAGCTCCTGGGGAGGGGACTCACTGTTTTTT. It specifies CASSSWGGDSLFF.

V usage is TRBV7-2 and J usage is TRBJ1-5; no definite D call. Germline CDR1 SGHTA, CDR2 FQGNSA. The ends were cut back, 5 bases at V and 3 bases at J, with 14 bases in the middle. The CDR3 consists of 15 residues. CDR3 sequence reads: CASSPSSGFNQPQHF. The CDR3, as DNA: TGTGCCAGCAGCCCCAGTTCGGGGTTCAATCAGCCCCAGCATTTT.

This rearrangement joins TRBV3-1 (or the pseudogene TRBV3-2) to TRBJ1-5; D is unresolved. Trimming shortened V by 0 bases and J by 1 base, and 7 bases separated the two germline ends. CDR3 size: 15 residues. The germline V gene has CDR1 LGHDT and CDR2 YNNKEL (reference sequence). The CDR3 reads CASSQDLVSNQPQHF. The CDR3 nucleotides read TGTGCCAGCAGCCAAGATCTTGTAAGCAATCAGCCCCAGCATTTT.

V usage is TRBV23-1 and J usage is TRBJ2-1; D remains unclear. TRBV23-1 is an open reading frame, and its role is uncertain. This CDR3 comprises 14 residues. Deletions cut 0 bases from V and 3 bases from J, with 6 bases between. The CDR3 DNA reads TGCGCCAGCAGTCAATCGGTCGGCTACAATGAGCAGTTCTTC. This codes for CASSQSVGYNEQFF.

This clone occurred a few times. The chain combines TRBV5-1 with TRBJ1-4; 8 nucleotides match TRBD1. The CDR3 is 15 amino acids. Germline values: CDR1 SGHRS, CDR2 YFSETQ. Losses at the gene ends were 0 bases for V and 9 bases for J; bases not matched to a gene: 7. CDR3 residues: CASSLDSGQVKKLFF. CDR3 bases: TGCGCCAGCAGCTTGGATTCGGGACAGGTCAAAAAACTGTTTTTT.